What follows are 14 T cell receptor beta chains derived from one specimen sequenced in a study of blood T cell repertoires in COVID-19. Assay: immunoSEQ multiplex PCR; the TCRdb copy retains only in-frame clones and omits some. Here the sample spans 310,000 or so clones, 87% being singletons. The material sequenced was peripheral blood. The receptors stem from a woman aged 45-65 years who had recovered from COVID-19.

This clone was observed once. This chain links TRBV7-2 with TRBJ2-7; a weak D match, TRBD1 (6 bases). The CDR3 is 14 amino acids. Germline V lookup: CDR1 SGHTA, CDR2 FQGNSA. V was shortened by 2 bases and J by 5 bases, with 13 bases between the two germline ends. Here the CDR3 reads CASSLTGLGHEQYF. The CDR3 DNA reads as TGTGCCAGCAGCTTAACAGGGTTGGGGCACGAGCAGTACTTC.

V gene TRBV3-1 (or the pseudogene TRBV3-2) combines with J gene TRBJ2-2; D remains ambiguous. The CDR3 is 14 residues long. Per the germline V gene, CDR1 is LGHDT and CDR2 is YNNKEL (reference sequence). V lost 0 bases and J 7 bases, leaving 9 bases between the germline ends. CDR3: CASSQDRRGGELFF. CDR3 bases: TGTGCCAGCAGCCAAGATAGGAGAGGCGGGGAGCTGTTTTTT.

The chain links TRBV11-2 to TRBJ2-2; TRBD2 matches at 7 bases. V was clipped by 4 bases and J by 6 bases; unmatched bases: 11. Germline-derived CDR1 and CDR2 are SGHAT and FQNNGV. The CDR3 totals 16 residues. DNA of the CDR3: TGTGCCAGCAGCTACCGAACCCGACTAGCCCCCGGGGAGCTGTTTTTT. Protein sequence: CASSYRTRLAPGELFF.

The chain has TRBV5-1 and TRBJ1-6; possibly TRBD1 for D (5 bases). Trimming cost V 4 bases and J 8 bases, with 16 bases left between them. The CDR3 contains 15 residues. Germline-derived CDR1 and CDR2 are SGHRS and YFSETQ. This CDR3 is CASSPDAGVHSPLHF. The DNA of the CDR3 is TGCGCCAGCAGCCCAGATGCGGGGGTTCATTCACCCCTCCACTTT.

The rearrangement joins TRBV29-1 to TRBJ1-2; 8 bases are shared with TRBD1. The CDR3 is 13 amino acids. The V segment lost 2 bases and the J segment 7 bases; nucleotides outside the gene matches: 6. The germline CDR1 and CDR2 sequences are SQVTM and ANQGSEA. The CDR3 DNA reads TGCAGCGTTGAACCCAGGGGGCGTGGTGGCTACACCTTC. Amino acid sequence: CSVEPRGRGGYTF.

The V call is TRBV7-3, the J call TRBJ2-5; D might be TRBD1 (5 bases). Germline CDR1 SGHTA, CDR2 FQGTGA. V was pared by 5 bases and J by 1 base, with 11 bases between. The CDR3 covers 14 residues. CDR3 amino acids: CASSKTGFQETQYF. CDR3 sequence (DNA): TGTGCCAGCAGCAAAACAGGATTCCAAGAGACCCAGTACTTC.

The V and J genes are TRBV4-2 and TRBJ2-3; maybe TRBD2 (6 bases). Per the germline V gene, CDR1 is LGHNA and CDR2 is YNFKEQ. The V gene lost 6 bases and the J gene lost 3 bases, with 16 bases spanning the gap. CDR3 length: 15 residues. CDR3 in amino acids: CASRAVGGGTDTQYF. The CDR3 DNA reads as TGTGCCAGCAGGGCGGTCGGGGGTGGAACAGATACGCAGTATTTT.

The chain carries TRBV19 and TRBJ1-5, with D possibly being TRBD1 (5 bases). V was cut by 1 base and J by 11 bases, with 6 bases left in between. Germline V gene sequence: CDR1 LNHDA, CDR2 SQIVND (reference sequence). The CDR3 totals 11 residues. This CDR3 is CASSIAGAQHF. DNA for the CDR3: TGTGCCAGTAGTATAGCGGGGGCCCAGCATTTT. The full variable domain, its missing parts supplied by reference TRBV19 and TRBJ1-5, is DGGITQSPKYLFRKEGQNVTLSCEQNLNHDAMYWYRQDPGQGLRLIYYSQIVNDFQKGDIAEGYSVSREKKESFPLTVTSAQKNPTAFYLCASSIAGAQHFGDGTRLSIL.

The rearrangement links TRBV2 to TRBJ1-1, with D maybe TRBD1 (6 bases). The CDR3 spans 14 residues. V gave up 6 bases and J gave up 0 bases, with 11 bases separating them. Germline loops: CDR1 SNHLY, CDR2 FYNNEI. The CDR3 here is CASRRQALNTEAFF. In DNA form, the CDR3 reads TGTGCCAGCAGACGACAGGCCTTGAACACTGAAGCTTTCTTT.

The V call is TRBV28, the J call TRBJ1-6; the match to TRBD1 covers 10 bases. Germline CDR1 is MDHEN and CDR2 is SYDVKM. The junction had 7 bases not matched to a gene; V was cut back by 7 bases and J by 4 bases. The CDR3 sequence is 16 residues long. The CDR3 bases are TGTGCCAGCACCCGGGACAGGGGACCTTATAATTCACCCCTCCACTTT. Its protein product is CASTRDRGPYNSPLHF.

This clone has only one observation. The rearrangement links TRBV5-1 to TRBJ2-1, with 8 positions matching TRBD2. The junction had 5 bases not matched to a gene; V was cut back by 4 bases and J by 2 bases. CDR1 and CDR2 (germline): SGHRS, YFSETQ. CDR3 length equals 15 residues. The CDR3 DNA sequence: TGCGCCAGCAGCATTGGACTAGCCCCCTACAATGAGCAGTTCTTC. This codes for CASSIGLAPYNEQFF.

The J gene is TRBJ1-2, the V gene TRBV3-1 (or the pseudogene TRBV3-2); possible D gene TRBD1, 6 bases. Between the trimmed V and J ends, which lost 4 bases and 2 bases, there was a span of 11 bases. Germline values: CDR1 LGHDT, CDR2 YNNKEL (reference sequence). CDR3 length: 14 amino acids. The CDR3 loop is CASSPDSANYGYTF. DNA for the CDR3: TGTGCCAGCAGCCCGGACAGTGCAAACTATGGCTACACCTTC.

J is TRBJ1-1 and V is TRBV5-1; 7 positions match TRBD1. The germline gives CDR1 SGHRS, CDR2 YFSETQ. This CDR3 has 14 amino acids. Losses at the gene ends were 6 bases for V and 2 bases for J; bases not matched to a gene: 7. The CDR3 sequence is CASTVRGGNTEAFF. The CDR3 region has the DNA TGCGCCAGCACTGTGAGAGGGGGCAACACTGAAGCTTTCTTT.

The chain employs TRBV19 and TRBJ2-7; TRBD2 might be the D (7 bases). Germline CDR1 is LNHDA and CDR2 is SQIVND (reference sequence). This CDR3 region has 13 residues. The V and J ends lost 6 bases and 3 bases respectively, with 12 bases between them. The DNA for the CDR3 is TGTGCCAGTAGGGCGGGGGCAAACTACGAGCAGTACTTC. Its translation is CASRAGANYEQYF.